This T cell receptor beta chain was sequenced in a study of cytomegalovirus exposure and HLA in healthy donors. Study-wide results and caveats: Per a later analysis, 16,951 TCR beta sequences showed association with HLA alleles at 0.05 false discovery rate.

This PCR relied on a set of 60 Vbeta primers and 13 Jbeta primers. Only in-frame clones appear in the TCRdb table, and some are missing; sequencing was by immunoSEQ multiplex PCR. The sample lists around 130,000 clones, just over 75% occurring once. A remark on this clone: Its antigen is unidentified.

The clonotype was recovered from a woman in her forties or fifties in good health and CMV-seronegative. The material sequenced was PBMCs.

Here the CDR3 reads CASSEPRGTGSNNEQFF. The DNA of the CDR3 is TGTGCCAGCAGTGAACCACGCGGGACAGGGAGTAACAATGAGCAGTTCTTC. The chain carries TRBV25-1 and TRBJ2-1, with 9 bases that match TRBD1. CDR1 is MGHDK and CDR2 is SYGVNS in the germline V gene. The CDR3 is 17 residues long. Germline trimming cut 2 bases from V and 5 bases from J; bases unmatched to any gene: 10.